This T cell receptor (beta chain) was identified during a study of T cells expressing NK-cell markers. Study-level results: The dominant NKG2C+ clonotypes represented about 1.0-8% of CD8+ T cells in more than five donors.

The CDR3 length is 19 residues. The germline CDR1 and CDR2 sequences are SGHRS and YFSETQ. In regard to this clonotype: Its antigen is still unknown.

No DNA is given; TCRdb re-called the 5' RACE reads and lists each CDR3 protein once. Seen in this sample are about 460,000 distinct CDR3 sequences; the ten most common clones hold roughly 1.4%. The chain has TRBV5-1 and TRBJ2-5; TCRdb gives TRBD1 as the D gene, but with no DNA this cannot be confirmed. The sequence was collected from a woman between 50 and 59 years old in good health. Sequenced sample: blood T cells: a sorted CD56 or NKG2C T cell subset, CD4+ or CD8+ T cells, or bulk PBMC T cells (not recorded which). The CDR3 here is CASSGLSRFAGPTQETQYF.